Given below is one T cell receptor (beta chain) in context. Its antigen is as yet unknown. These data belong to a study of Ad26.COV2.S vaccination and SARS-CoV-2 variants. Study-wide results and caveats: It was found that vaccine and placebo recipients had similar non-spike TCR breadth.

Sequencing used immunoSEQ multiplex PCR; TCRdb keeps in-frame clones, though not all of them. The sample includes about 320,000 clones, roughly 90% seen only once; the top ten take roughly 6%. Treatment: around 19 received Ad26.COV2.S at low or high dose, single or two shots; 5 received placebo; per-sample allocation not given. Samples came from day 63 after the first vaccine or placebo injection. Sequenced here: peripheral blood, sampled in a trial of Ad26.COV2.S vaccine versus placebo. The clonotype was recovered from a person aged 18 to 59 who received the Ad26.COV2.S COVID-19 vaccine or a placebo.

For the CDR3, the DNA is TGTGCCAGCAGTCTCGAACTAGCGGGAGGTGAGCAGTTCTTC. Amino acids: CASSLELAGGEQFF. The chain couples TRBV27 to TRBJ2-1; 12 bases fit TRBD2. CDR1 and CDR2 (germline): MNHEY, SMNVEV (reference sequence). The CDR3 is 14 residues long. V trimming: 5 bases; J trimming: 9 bases; junction bases outside the gene matches: 5.